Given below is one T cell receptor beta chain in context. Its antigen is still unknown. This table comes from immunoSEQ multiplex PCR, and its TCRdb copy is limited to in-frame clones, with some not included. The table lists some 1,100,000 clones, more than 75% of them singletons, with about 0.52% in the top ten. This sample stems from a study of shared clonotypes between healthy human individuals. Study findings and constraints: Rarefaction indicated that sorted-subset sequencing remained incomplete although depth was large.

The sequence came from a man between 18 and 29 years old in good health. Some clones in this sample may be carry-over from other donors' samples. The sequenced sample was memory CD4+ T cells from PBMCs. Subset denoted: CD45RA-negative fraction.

In DNA, the CDR3 is TGTGCCAGCAGTCCCCGAGCGGCAGATACGCAGTATTTT. Its protein product is CASSPRAADTQYF. The rearrangement links TRBV28 to TRBJ2-3; D is possibly TRBD2 (5 bases). Per the germline V gene, CDR1 is MDHEN and CDR2 is SYDVKM. The CDR3 runs to 13 residues. Trimming left V 5 bases short and J 4 bases short, with 10 bases between.